This TCR beta chain was captured in a study of cytomegalovirus exposure and HLA in healthy donors. Across the study: An early data release held some 85 million unique TCRs from HLA-typed donors. The study placed around 80% of its roughly 430 genotyped donors in the Caucasian-associated ancestry cluster.

V dropped 8 bases and J dropped 3 bases, with 11 bases sitting between them. The V gene's germline CDR1 is SGHTA and CDR2 FQGNSA. The CDR3 totals 12 residues. PCR amplification relied on 60 Vbeta primers (plus 13 Jbeta primers). Sequencing was performed with immunoSEQ multiplex PCR; in TCRdb, only in-frame clones are kept and a portion is missing. Among roughly 130,000 clones, 70% to 85% were seen once, and the ten largest hold about 2.7%. The source of this sequence is a woman under 30 in good health and CMV-seropositive. Sample: PBMCs. The chain is built from TRBV7-2 and TRBJ2-7, with D maybe TRBD2 (6 bases). Here the CDR3 DNA reads TGTGCCAGCCGGCAAGCGGGCTACGAGCAGTACTTC. Its protein is CASRQAGYEQYF.